Presented here are 14 T cell receptor beta chains from one specimen sequenced in a study of blood T cell repertoires in COVID-19. The repertoire was sequenced with immunoSEQ multiplex PCR; TCRdb's copy has only in-frame clones and lacks some. Among about 180,000 clones, approximately 85% were seen once, and the ten largest hold 9.8%. Specimen: peripheral blood. The receptors here all came from a woman over 75 with acute or convalescent COVID-19.

The chain is built from TRBV19 and TRBJ1-2, with D tentatively TRBD1 (6 bases). V was clipped by 7 bases and J by 1 base, with 16 bases between them. The CDR3 runs to 15 residues. CDR1 is LNHDA, CDR2 SQIVND, per germline (reference sequence). CDR3: CASTPGTTINYGYTF. CDR3 nucleotide sequence: TGTGCCAGTACTCCCGGGACAACAATTAACTATGGCTACACCTTC.

The rearrangement uses TRBV7-2 and TRBJ1-2; D call uncertain. Per germline, CDR1 SGHTA and CDR2 FQGNSA. Trimming took 1 base from V and 5 from J, leaving 8 bases between them. CDR3 size: 13 residues. The CDR3: CASSLGPTYGYTF. Written as DNA, the CDR3 is TGTGCCAGCAGCTTAGGGCCGACTTATGGCTACACCTTC.

The J gene is TRBJ1-1, the V gene TRBV7-8; the D gene is possibly TRBD1 (6 bases). The V gene lost 5 bases and the J gene lost 8 bases, with 15 bases spanning the gap. The CDR3 extends over 13 amino acids. The germline CDR1 and CDR2 sequences are SGHVS and FQNEAQ. In nucleotides, the CDR3 is TGTGCCAGCAGCCGGGGACAAACCGGAGAAGCTTTCTTT. It yields the protein CASSRGQTGEAFF.

This clone has a handful of counts. J is TRBJ1-2 and V is TRBV18, with 9 bases fitting TRBD1. Germline CDR1 KGHSH, CDR2 LQKENI. The CDR3 loop spans 16 amino acids. V gave up 6 bases and J gave up 8 bases; unmatched junction bases: 16. The CDR3 spells CASSPYIGTGLSGYTF. CDR3 DNA sequence: TGTGCCAGCTCTCCCTATATCGGGACAGGGCTAAGCGGCTACACCTTC.

This chain links TRBV6-5 with TRBJ1-2; 7 bases agree with TRBD1. V gave up 8 bases and J gave up 4 bases; unmatched junction bases: 7. Germline V gives CDR1 MNHEY, CDR2 SVGAGI. There are 13 residues in the CDR3. CDR3 nucleotide sequence: TGTGCCAGCCACACCGGGACAGTCTATGGCTACACCTTC. Translated: CASHTGTVYGYTF.

The chain uses TRBV9 and TRBJ2-1; the match to TRBD1 covers 9 bases. The CDR3 is 15 residues long. The germline V gene encodes CDR1 SGDLS and CDR2 YYNGEE. J gave up 7 bases and V 0 bases, and 5 bases lay outside the gene matches. The CDR3 DNA reads as TGTGCCAGCAGCGTAGCAGGGACAGGGTCTAATGAGCAGTTCTTC. It is translated as CASSVAGTGSNEQFF.

The chain uses TRBV3-1 (or the pseudogene TRBV3-2) and TRBJ1-1, with a tentative D call TRBD1 (6 bases). This CDR3 comprises 13 residues. The germline gives CDR1 LGHDT, CDR2 YNNKEL (reference sequence). Trimming removed 4 bases at V and 6 bases at J, with 12 bases between. CDR3 DNA: TGTGCCAGCAGCCGGACAGTCGACGCTGAAGCTTTCTTT. Translation gives CASSRTVDAEAFF.

This chain connects TRBV19 to TRBJ1-3; 9 bases fit TRBD1. CDR3 length: 15 amino acids. V lost 4 bases to trimming and J lost 4 bases; unmatched junction nucleotides: 5. In germline, CDR1 is LNHDA, CDR2 SQIVND (reference sequence). DNA for the CDR3: TGTGCCAGTAGTACCCCGGGACAGGGCGGAAACACCATATATTTT. Protein: CASSTPGQGGNTIYF.

In its sample, this clone was seen a few times. The rearrangement links TRBV9 to TRBJ1-3; D gene ambiguous. The CDR3 length is 15 residues. V lost 0 bases to trimming and J lost 0 bases, with 7 bases between them. Germline V gene lookup returns CDR1 SGDLS and CDR2 YYNGEE. CDR3 nucleotides: TGTGCCAGCAGCGTAGGCGGTAGCTCTGGAAACACCATATATTTT. Translation gives CASSVGGSSGNTIYF.

This chain connects TRBV5-4 to TRBJ2-1; D is possibly TRBD2 (6 bases). The length of the CDR3 is 12 residues. CDR1 and CDR2 (germline): SGHNT, YYREEE (reference sequence). Trimming removed 1 base at V and 10 bases at J, with 9 bases between. The CDR3 coding sequence is TGTGCCAGCAGCTTGCCCGGGAGCGAGCAGTTCTTC. It translates to CASSLPGSEQFF.

The chain joins TRBV14 to TRBJ1-2; 7 bases map to TRBD1. Germline V CDR1 and CDR2: SGHDN, FVKESK. CDR3 size: 16 residues. V lost 0 bases and J lost 5; bases outside the gene matches: 9. The CDR3 coding sequence is TGTGCCAGCAGCCAAGATTTGGACAGGCCGTGGTATGGCTACACCTTC. Translated: CASSQDLDRPWYGYTF. Together with reference TRBV14 and TRBJ1-2, the CDR3 gives the full variable domain: EAGVTQFPSHSVIEKGQTVTLRCDPISGHDNLYWYRRVMGKEIKFLLHFVKESKQDESGMPNNRFLAERTGGTYSTLKVQPAELEDSGVYFCASSQDLDRPWYGYTFGSGTRLTVV.

V is TRBV18 and J is TRBJ1-6; D not certain. The CDR3 runs to 12 residues. Germline CDR1 KGHSH, CDR2 LQKENI. V gave up 4 bases and J gave up 10 bases, with 8 bases separating them. The CDR3: CASSLDLSPLHF. CDR3 nucleotides: TGTGCCAGCTCACTAGACTTGTCACCCCTCCACTTT.

This rearrangement joins TRBV7-2 to TRBJ2-5; TRBD2 agrees at 10 bases. CDR3 length equals 15 residues. Germline lookup yields CDR1 SGHTA and CDR2 FQGNSA. J gave up 5 bases and V 0 bases, and 3 bases lay outside the gene matches. The DNA for the CDR3 is TGTGCCAGCAGCTTAGCAACTAGCGGGGTGGAGACCCAGTACTTC. Its translation is CASSLATSGVETQYF.

The V and J genes are TRBV12-5 and TRBJ1-6, with TRBD1 as a possible D gene (5 bases). The V gene lost 5 bases and the J gene lost 4 bases, with 9 bases spanning the gap. The CDR3 contains 14 residues. CDR1 is LGHNT and CDR2 is FRNRAP in the germline V gene. The CDR3, as DNA: TGTGCTAGTGGTGCAGGGTTATATAATTCACCCCTCCACTTT. Amino acid sequence: CASGAGLYNSPLHF.